Below are 22 T cell receptor beta chains sequenced from a single sample in a study of cytomegalovirus exposure and HLA in healthy donors. The PCR was carried out with 60 Vbeta primers and 13 Jbeta primers. Clones were sequenced by immunoSEQ multiplex PCR, and TCRdb holds only the in-frame ones, with some missing. In the table there are under 150,000 clones, around four fifths of which are singletons. The sample was PBMCs. Receptors were obtained from a man aged 35-49 years in good health and CMV-seronegative.

The rearrangement uses TRBV14 and TRBJ2-3; a possible D gene is TRBD2 (5 bases). The CDR3 totals 16 residues. V was trimmed by 0 bases and J by 2 bases, leaving 12 bases between them. The V gene's germline CDR1 is SGHDN and CDR2 FVKESK. CDR3 DNA: TGTGCCAGCAGCCAAGACCTAGCAGTTAACACAGATACGCAGTATTTT. Translating gives CASSQDLAVNTDTQYF.

The chain employs TRBV6-5 and TRBJ1-3; 9 nucleotides line up with TRBD1. This CDR3 spans 14 amino acids. The V and J ends lost 5 bases and 4 bases, in that order; junction bases with no gene match: 3. The germline V gene encodes CDR1 MNHEY and CDR2 SVGAGI. The CDR3, as DNA: TGTGCCAGCAGTCAACAGGGGGCCGGAAACACCATATATTTT. Translation gives CASSQQGAGNTIYF.

In this sample, this clone turned up a few times. The chain uses TRBV7-6 and TRBJ2-7, with D unclear. Trimming removed 6 bases at V and 2 bases at J, with 20 bases between. Germline loops: CDR1 SGHVS, CDR2 FNYEAQ. The CDR3 is 16 amino acids. The CDR3 reads CASSPVVGTAPYEQYF. In DNA, the CDR3 is TGTGCCAGCAGTCCCGTTGTGGGTACAGCACCCTACGAGCAGTACTTC.

The J gene is TRBJ2-4, the V gene TRBV27, with D tentatively TRBD1 (8 bases). Germline-derived CDR1 and CDR2 are MNHEY and SMNVEV (reference sequence). The CDR3 is made up of 14 amino acids. V lost 5 bases, J lost 6 bases, and 14 bases lay in between. DNA of the CDR3: TGTGCCAGCAGTCCCACAGGGGGGGGAAACATTCAGTACTTC. Translating gives CASSPTGGGNIQYF.

This clone was detected a few times. The V call is TRBV4-1, the J call TRBJ1-4; maybe TRBD1 (6 bases). CDR3 length: 16 residues. Germline lookup yields CDR1 MGHRA and CDR2 YSYEKL. The V end lost 2 bases, the J end lost 7 bases, and 17 bases lay between the germline ends. Here the CDR3 DNA reads TGCGCCAGCAGCCAAAGGAAACAGGGTGAGGGTGAAAAACTGTTTTTT. Its translation: CASSQRKQGEGEKLFF.

This clone was seen more than once but under ten times. The chain links TRBV5-1 to TRBJ1-4, with 9 bases identical to TRBD1. The V gene's germline CDR1 is SGHRS and CDR2 YFSETQ. The CDR3 length is 15 residues. J gave up 6 bases and V 4 bases, and 7 bases lay outside the gene matches. CDR3 in amino acids: CASSLGTGSYEKLFF. In DNA, the CDR3 is TGCGCCAGCAGCCTGGGGACAGGGTCCTATGAAAAACTGTTTTTT.

The gene calls are TRBV6-1 and TRBJ1-2; D is undetermined. Germline lookup yields CDR1 MNHNS and CDR2 SASEGT. This CDR3 contains 12 residues. CDR3 region: CVSTGNRYGYTF. The CDR3 DNA follows: TGTGTTTCAACGGGTAACCGCTATGGCTACACCTTC.

V is TRBV4-3 and J is TRBJ1-6; TRBD1 is a possible D gene (5 bases). Trimming left V 1 base short and J 7 bases short, with 11 bases between. CDR1 is LGHNA, CDR2 YSLEER, per germline. This CDR3 region has 15 residues. The CDR3 nucleotides are TGCGCCAGCAGCCAAGGTACTGGGGCAAATTCACCCCTCCACTTT. Translating gives CASSQGTGANSPLHF.

The V call is TRBV5-8, the J call TRBJ2-7, with TRBD2 identical over 8 bases. CDR1 is SGHTS, CDR2 YDEGEE, per germline. J was trimmed by 0 bases and V by 1 base; bases with no gene match: 9. This CDR3 comprises 17 residues. CDR3 coding DNA: TGTGCCAGCAGCTTGAGACTAGCGTCGATGGTCTCCTACGAGCAGTACTTC. Translating gives CASSLRLASMVSYEQYF.

In DNA, the CDR3 is TGTGCCAGCAGTTCCCGGACAGGAGAAAATGAAAAACTGTTTTTT. Translated: CASSSRTGENEKLFF. The gene calls are TRBV6-5 and TRBJ1-4, with TRBD1 identical over 7 bases. The germline CDR1 and CDR2 sequences are MNHEY and SVGAGI. This CDR3 has 15 residues. V lost 4 bases and J lost 5; bases outside the gene matches: 7.

This chain joins TRBV12-5 and TRBJ2-1; 7 nucleotides align to TRBD2. The CDR3 is 16 amino acids. V gave up 5 bases and J gave up 7 bases; unmatched junction bases: 14. CDR1 and CDR2 (germline): LGHNT, FRNRAP. The CDR3 loop is CASGPPLSREGNEQFF. The CDR3 coding sequence is TGTGCTAGTGGTCCCCCCCTATCCAGGGAGGGGAATGAGCAGTTCTTC.

The gene calls are TRBV6-1 and TRBJ1-4; 7 bases agree with TRBD1. The CDR3 loop spans 15 amino acids. The germline CDR1 and CDR2 sequences are MNHNS and SASEGT. Trimming took 2 bases from V and 3 from J; bases not matched to a gene: 3. As DNA, the CDR3 is TGTGCCAGCAGTGAAATGGGACAGCCTAATGAAAAACTGTTTTTT. It encodes CASSEMGQPNEKLFF.

The chain has TRBV28 and TRBJ2-2; tentatively, D is TRBD1 (5 bases). The CDR3 runs 14 residues. The V and J ends lost 6 bases and 8 bases respectively, with 16 bases between them. Germline CDR1 is MDHEN and CDR2 is SYDVKM. The CDR3 is CASRGQGQVGELFF. The CDR3 bases are TGTGCCAGCAGGGGGCAGGGCCAGGTGGGGGAGCTGTTTTTT.

The chain recombines TRBV27 with TRBJ2-1, with TRBD2 matching 7 bases. The germline V gene has CDR1 MNHEY and CDR2 SMNVEV (reference sequence). The J segment lost 0 bases and the V segment lost 2 bases, leaving 1 base of the junction unmatched. The CDR3 length is 15 residues. CDR3 residues: CASSLGGVSYNEQFF. DNA of the CDR3: TGTGCCAGCAGTTTAGGGGGGGTCTCCTACAATGAGCAGTTCTTC.

The chain joins TRBV7-9 to TRBJ2-7; TRBD2 matches 10 bases. Trimming at V came to 2 bases and at J to 7 bases, leaving 8 bases not matched to a gene. This CDR3 region has 15 residues. Germline values: CDR1 SEHNR, CDR2 FQNEAQ (reference sequence). CDR3 sequence: CASSLLLAGAKEQYF. CDR3 bases: TGTGCCAGCAGCTTACTGCTAGCGGGAGCTAAAGAGCAGTACTTC.

The V call is TRBV7-9, the J call TRBJ2-3; TRBD2 matches 14 bases. V lost 5 bases and J lost 4; bases outside the gene matches: 8. CDR3 length: 17 amino acids. Germline loops: CDR1 SEHNR, CDR2 FQNEAQ (reference sequence). CDR3 DNA sequence: TGTGCCAGCAGCCCCTGGGGACTAGCGGGGGCCTCAGATACGCAGTATTTT. Its protein is CASSPWGLAGASDTQYF. Complete variable domain (other parts from reference TRBV7-9 and TRBJ2-3): DTGVSQNPRHKITKRGQNVTFRCDPISEHNRLYWYRQTLGQGPEFLTYFQNEAQLEKSRLLSDRFSAERPKGSFSTLEIQRTEQGDSAMYLCASSPWGLAGASDTQYFGPGTRLTVL.

This sequence joins TRBV15 and TRBJ2-2, with D unclear. Germline lookup yields CDR1 LNHNV and CDR2 YYDKDF (reference sequence). This CDR3 comprises 16 residues. Trimming shortened V by 3 bases and J by 1 base, and 12 bases separated the two germline ends. DNA of the CDR3: TGTGCCACCAGCAGGCTAAAGCTCCAGAACACCGGGGAGCTGTTTTTT. Its translation: CATSRLKLQNTGELFF.

This clone has just a few counts. The chain recombines TRBV7-3 with TRBJ1-1; 7 bases agree with TRBD1. Trimming at V came to 2 bases and at J to 1 base, leaving 1 base not matched to a gene. The CDR3 sequence is 14 residues long. Germline V gives CDR1 SGHTA, CDR2 FQGTGA. DNA for the CDR3: TGTGCCAGCAGCTTAGAGGGGGCGAACACTGAAGCTTTCTTT. As protein: CASSLEGANTEAFF.

This clone was seen a handful of times. Here the CDR3 reads CASSVSSRPSTDTQYF. The CDR3 DNA is TGTGCCAGCAGCGTATCTAGCAGACCTAGCACAGATACGCAGTATTTT. The rearrangement joins TRBV9 to TRBJ2-3; D perhaps matches TRBD2 (5 bases). CDR1 and CDR2 from the germline V gene are SGDLS and YYNGEE. The CDR3 contains 16 residues. With 1 base removed from V and 0 bases from J, the gap between germline ends came to 12 bases.

V is TRBV2 and J is TRBJ1-5; a possible D gene is TRBD1 (5 bases). This CDR3 comprises 14 residues. V shed 4 bases and J shed 4 bases, with 11 bases lying between them. Germline V lookup: CDR1 SNHLY, CDR2 FYNNEI. The CDR3 loop is CASSVGAGNQPQHF. The CDR3 region has the DNA TGTGCCAGCAGTGTAGGAGCAGGGAATCAGCCCCAGCATTTT.

As concerns this clone: In the same sample, other DNA sequences code for this CDR3. This chain links TRBV6-5 with TRBJ2-3; the match to TRBD1 covers 7 bases. J was trimmed by 4 bases and V by 9 bases; bases with no gene match: 13. The length of the CDR3 is 15 residues. CDR1 and CDR2 (germline): MNHEY, SVGAGI. The CDR3: CASSPGQAWADTQYF. As DNA, the CDR3 is TGTGCCAGTAGCCCCGGACAGGCTTGGGCAGATACGCAGTATTTT.

There are a few counts of this clone. The gene calls are TRBV11-1 and TRBJ2-4; 9 bases fit TRBD1. This CDR3 is built from 15 residues. Germline V CDR1 and CDR2: SGHAT, FQDESV (reference sequence). V was pared by 5 bases and J by 5 bases, with 7 bases of the junction left unmatched. CDR3 nucleotide sequence: TGTGCCAGCAGCCTACGGGACAGGGCTCAAAACATTCAGTACTTC. This codes for CASSLRDRAQNIQYF.